The source of this T cell receptor beta chain is a study of cytomegalovirus exposure and HLA in healthy donors. The PCR employed 60 Vbeta primers together with 13 Jbeta primers. TCRdb's table, derived via immunoSEQ multiplex PCR, lists solely in-frame clones and lacks some. Of about 140,000 clones in the sample, approximately 79% were seen once. This CDR3 contains 16 residues. Germline V lookup: CDR1 SGHRS, CDR2 YFSETQ. J lost 0 bases, V lost 4 bases, and 8 bases had no gene match. Material: PBMCs. The V and J genes are TRBV5-1 and TRBJ2-5; 8 positions agree with TRBD2. The receptor's source is a female donor in good health and CMV-seronegative. CDR3 loop: CASSRGGTPNQETQYF. In DNA, the CDR3 is TGCGCCAGCAGCCGGGGGGGGACACCAAACCAAGAGACCCAGTACTTC.